This T cell receptor (beta chain) was found in a study of blood T cell repertoires in COVID-19 (TCRdb year 2020). For context, the study as a whole: Collaborator samples came from the United States, Italy and Spain and covered acute and convalescent phases of COVID-19. The prospective study material was composed of cDNA or gDNA derived from T cells, B-cell-depleted T cells, or PBMCs. Subjects who had been exposed to COVID-19, were actively infected with it, or had recovered from it provided the deeply sampled blood TCRbeta repertoires that made up the dataset. The repertoires were released in a freely available public database meant as a resource for research on the immune response to SARS-CoV-2. Samples were obtained from the ongoing ImmuneRACE study (first 160 participants) and from approximately 1,200 subjects provided by 6 global collaborators. A de-identified subject ID, COVID-19 status, age in years and sex were almost always included in the sample metadata. HLA class I and class II types, where available, came from metadata supplied by the sample provider rather than from assay-based typing. Results the study describes overall, beyond this receptor: The quantity of clinical and demographic metadata differed by source and by participant and was supplied without curation.

In the case of this clone: Its specific antigen is unknown. Per-base qualities were not stored, and no clone one base away is much larger.

V and J are trimmed by 2 bases and 7 bases, and the gene matches miss 4 bases of the junction. Counted from cysteine to phenylalanine, this CDR3 has 14 amino acids. Here the CDR3 DNA is all that survives: 42 bases in frame from base 1. Taken from the germline V gene (reference sequence), the CDR1 and CDR2 loops are SEHNR and FQNEAQ. TCRbeta CDR3 regions were amplified from genomic DNA by means of the immunoSEQ Assay, a bias-controlled multiplex PCR. The authors' analysis ran thus. The number of nucleated cells in each sample was estimated by amplification of reference gene primers within the assay. To quantify the absolute abundance of each unique TCRbeta CDR3 rearrangement, sequence reads were collapsed and filtered. For each sample, productive Simpson clonality was calculated as the square root of Simpson's diversity index across productive rearrangements. The table comes from immuneACCESS by way of TCRdb, which keeps in-frame sequences with V and J called. Part of the clones is missing from these tables; in studies checked, under half for an unresolved V gene and the rest for unknown reasons. D and trimming were read from the DNA, whereas the V and J calls and clone size are those reported in that table. Recorded for this sample are a few hundred thousand clones; over 75% of them occurred a single time. The ten largest clones capture about 2.5% of the sample.

One collaborating source in Seattle enrolled patients during active infection and followed them longitudinally through the course of disease. Each collaborating institution followed its own protocols to collect whole blood in K2EDTA tubes. For TCRbeta analysis, collaborator samples were shipped as frozen whole blood, as isolated PBMCs, or as DNA extracted from either sample type. Sequencing used peripheral blood. The chain couples TRBV7-9 to TRBJ2-2; 7 central nucleotides agree with TRBD2. This clonotype was sampled from a woman aged 70-85 years with COVID-19, enrolled during active disease. The CDR3 here reads CASSLPGGVGELFF. The nucleotides are TGTGCCAGCAGCTTACCGGGAGGAGTCGGGGAGCTGTTTTTT.